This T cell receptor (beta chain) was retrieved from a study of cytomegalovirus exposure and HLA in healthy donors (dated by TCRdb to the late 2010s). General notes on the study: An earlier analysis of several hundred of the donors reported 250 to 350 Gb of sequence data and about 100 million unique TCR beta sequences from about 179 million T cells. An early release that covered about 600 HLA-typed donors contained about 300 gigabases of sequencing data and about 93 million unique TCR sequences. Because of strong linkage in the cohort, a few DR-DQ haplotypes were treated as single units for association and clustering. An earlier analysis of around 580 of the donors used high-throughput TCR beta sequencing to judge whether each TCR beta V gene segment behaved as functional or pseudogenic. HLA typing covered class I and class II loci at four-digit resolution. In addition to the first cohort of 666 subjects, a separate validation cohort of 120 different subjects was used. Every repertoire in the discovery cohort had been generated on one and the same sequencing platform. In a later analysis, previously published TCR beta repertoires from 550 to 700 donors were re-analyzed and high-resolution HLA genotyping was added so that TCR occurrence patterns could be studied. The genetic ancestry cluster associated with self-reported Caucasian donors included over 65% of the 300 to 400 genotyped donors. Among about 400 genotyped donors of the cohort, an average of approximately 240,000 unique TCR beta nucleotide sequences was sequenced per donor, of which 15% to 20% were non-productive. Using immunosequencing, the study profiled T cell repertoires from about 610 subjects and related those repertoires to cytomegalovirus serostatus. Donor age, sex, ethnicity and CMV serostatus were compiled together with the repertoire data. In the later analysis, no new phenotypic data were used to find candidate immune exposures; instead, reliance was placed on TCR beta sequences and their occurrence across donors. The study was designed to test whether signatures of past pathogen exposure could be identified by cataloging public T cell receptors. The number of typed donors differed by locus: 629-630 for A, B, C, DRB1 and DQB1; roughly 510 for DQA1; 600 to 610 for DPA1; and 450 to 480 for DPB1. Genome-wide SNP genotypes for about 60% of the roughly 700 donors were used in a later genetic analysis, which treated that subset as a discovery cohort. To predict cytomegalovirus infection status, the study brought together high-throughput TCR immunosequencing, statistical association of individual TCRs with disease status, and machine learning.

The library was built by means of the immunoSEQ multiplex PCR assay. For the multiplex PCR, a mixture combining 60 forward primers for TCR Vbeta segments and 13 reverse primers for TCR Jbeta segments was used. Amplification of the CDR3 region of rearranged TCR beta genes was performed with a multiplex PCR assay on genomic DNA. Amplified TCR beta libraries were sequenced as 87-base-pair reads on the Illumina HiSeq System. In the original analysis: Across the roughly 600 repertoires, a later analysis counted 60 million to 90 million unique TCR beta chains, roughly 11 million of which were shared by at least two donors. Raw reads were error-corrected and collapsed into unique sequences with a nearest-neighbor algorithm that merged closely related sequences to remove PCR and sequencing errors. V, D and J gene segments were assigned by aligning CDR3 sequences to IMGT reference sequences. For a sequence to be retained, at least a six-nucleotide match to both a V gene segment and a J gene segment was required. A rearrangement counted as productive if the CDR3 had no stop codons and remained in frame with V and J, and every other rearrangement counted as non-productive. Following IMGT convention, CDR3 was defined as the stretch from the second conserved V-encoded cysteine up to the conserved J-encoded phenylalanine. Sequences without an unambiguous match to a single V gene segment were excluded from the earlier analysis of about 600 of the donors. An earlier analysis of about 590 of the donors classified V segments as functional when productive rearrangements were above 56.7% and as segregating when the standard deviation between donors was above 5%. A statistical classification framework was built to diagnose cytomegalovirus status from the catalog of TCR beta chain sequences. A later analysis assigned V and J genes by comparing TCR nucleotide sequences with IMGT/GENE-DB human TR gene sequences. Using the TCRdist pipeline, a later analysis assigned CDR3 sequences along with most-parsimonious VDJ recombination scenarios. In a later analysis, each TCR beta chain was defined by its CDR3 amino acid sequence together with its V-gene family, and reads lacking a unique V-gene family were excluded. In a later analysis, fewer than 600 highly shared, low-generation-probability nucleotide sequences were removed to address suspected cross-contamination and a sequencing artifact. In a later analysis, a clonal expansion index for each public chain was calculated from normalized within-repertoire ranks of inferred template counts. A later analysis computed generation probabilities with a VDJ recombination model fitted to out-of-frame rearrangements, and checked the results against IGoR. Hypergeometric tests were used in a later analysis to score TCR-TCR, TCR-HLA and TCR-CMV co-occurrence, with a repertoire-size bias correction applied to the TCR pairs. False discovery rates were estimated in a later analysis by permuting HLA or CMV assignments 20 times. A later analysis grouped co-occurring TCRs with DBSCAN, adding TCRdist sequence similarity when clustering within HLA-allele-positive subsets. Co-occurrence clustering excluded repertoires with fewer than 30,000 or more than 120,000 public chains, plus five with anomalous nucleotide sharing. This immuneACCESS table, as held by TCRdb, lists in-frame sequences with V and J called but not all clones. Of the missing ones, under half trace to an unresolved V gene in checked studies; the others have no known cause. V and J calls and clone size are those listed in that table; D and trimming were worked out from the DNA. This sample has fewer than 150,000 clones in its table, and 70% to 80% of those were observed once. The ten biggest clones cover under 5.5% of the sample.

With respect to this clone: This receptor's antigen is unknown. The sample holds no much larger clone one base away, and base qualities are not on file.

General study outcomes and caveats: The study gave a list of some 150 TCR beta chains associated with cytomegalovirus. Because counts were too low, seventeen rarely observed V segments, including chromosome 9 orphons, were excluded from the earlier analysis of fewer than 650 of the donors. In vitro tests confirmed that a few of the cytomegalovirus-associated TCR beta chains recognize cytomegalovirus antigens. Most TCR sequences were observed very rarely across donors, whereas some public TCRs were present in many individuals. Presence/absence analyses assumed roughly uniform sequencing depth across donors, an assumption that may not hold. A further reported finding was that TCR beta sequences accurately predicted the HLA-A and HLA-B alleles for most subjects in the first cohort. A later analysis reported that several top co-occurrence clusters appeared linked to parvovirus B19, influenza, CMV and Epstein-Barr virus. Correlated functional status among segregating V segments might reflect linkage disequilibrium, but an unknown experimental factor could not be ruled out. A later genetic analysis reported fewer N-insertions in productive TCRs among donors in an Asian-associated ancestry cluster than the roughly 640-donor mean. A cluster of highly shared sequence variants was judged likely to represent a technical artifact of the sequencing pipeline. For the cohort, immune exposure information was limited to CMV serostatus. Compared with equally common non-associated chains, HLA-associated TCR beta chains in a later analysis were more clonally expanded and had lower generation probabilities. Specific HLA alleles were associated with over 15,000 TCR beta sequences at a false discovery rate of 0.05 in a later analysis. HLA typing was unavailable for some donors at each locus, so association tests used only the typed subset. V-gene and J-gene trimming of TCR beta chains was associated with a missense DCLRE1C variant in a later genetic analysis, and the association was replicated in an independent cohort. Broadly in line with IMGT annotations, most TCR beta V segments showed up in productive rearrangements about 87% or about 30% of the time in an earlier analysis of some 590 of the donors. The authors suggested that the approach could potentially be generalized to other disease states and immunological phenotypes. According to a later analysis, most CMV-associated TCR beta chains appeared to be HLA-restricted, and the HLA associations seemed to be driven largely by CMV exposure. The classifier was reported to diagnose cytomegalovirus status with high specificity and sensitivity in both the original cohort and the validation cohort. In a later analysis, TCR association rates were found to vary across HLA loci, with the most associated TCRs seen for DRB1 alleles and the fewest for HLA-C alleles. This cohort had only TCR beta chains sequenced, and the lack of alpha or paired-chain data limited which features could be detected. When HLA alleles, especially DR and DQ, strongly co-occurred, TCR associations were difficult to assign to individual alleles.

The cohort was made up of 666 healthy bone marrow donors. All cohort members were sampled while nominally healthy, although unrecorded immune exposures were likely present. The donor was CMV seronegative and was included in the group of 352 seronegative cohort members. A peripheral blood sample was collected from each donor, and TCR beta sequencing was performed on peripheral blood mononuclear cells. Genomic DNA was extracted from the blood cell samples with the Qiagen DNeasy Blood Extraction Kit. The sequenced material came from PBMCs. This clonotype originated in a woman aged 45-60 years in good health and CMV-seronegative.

The CDR3 is CASSLGQIQETQYF. The DNA sequence is given as TGTGCCAGCAGTTTGGGACAGATACAAGAGACCCAGTACTTC. The chain is made from TRBV28 and TRBJ2-5, with 7 bases in between that match TRBD1. The CDR3 has 14 amino acids, counting the end cysteine and phenylalanine. Just the 42-base CDR3 DNA is kept, in frame starting at base 1. V has 3 bases trimmed and J has 2 bases trimmed; junction bases matching no gene number 3. The germline V gene gives CDR1 as MDHEN and CDR2 as SYDVKM.